The rows below give T cell receptor beta chains drawn from one sample of a study of T cell repertoires in cytomegalovirus infection. From the reads, TCRdb called clonotypes with MiXCR, one entry per CDR3 protein. Of some 700,000 distinct CDR3 sequences in the sample, approximately 40% were seen once. The specimen sequenced was PBMCs. These TCRs come from a human donor in good health (CMV status not recorded). Some clones in this sample may be carry-over from other donors' samples. CDR3s include the opening cysteine and the closing phenylalanine or tryptophan. The D gene is left open where the match is weak. Rows may omit the clone size; those that give it use once, few, many or a size class.

CDR3 length: 13
clone size: few
J gene: TRBJ1-5
D gene: TRBD1
V gene: TRBV30
CDR3 DNA: TGTGCCTGGAAACAGGGGGCGAATCAGCCCCAGCATTTT
CDR3 protein: CAWKQGANQPQHF

CDR3 length: 15
clone size: -
J gene: TRBJ1-6
D gene: TRBD1
V gene: TRBV6-6
CDR3 DNA: TGTGCCAGCAGTTACTCAACAGGGGGCAATTCACCCCTCCACTTT
CDR3 protein: CASSYSTGGNSPLHF

CDR3 length: 13
clone size: -
J gene: TRBJ2-7
D gene: -
V gene: TRBV7-6
CDR3 DNA: TGTGCCAGCAGCCATCGGAACTCCTACGAGCAGTACTTC
CDR3 protein: CASSHRNSYEQYF

CDR3 length: 14
clone size: many
J gene: TRBJ1-6
D gene: -
V gene: TRBV2
CDR3 DNA: TGTGCCAGCAGTGAAGGGGAACGTAATTCACCCCTCCACTTT
CDR3 protein: CASSEGERNSPLHF

CDR3 length: 19
clone size: -
J gene: TRBJ1-6
D gene: -
V gene: TRBV27
CDR3 DNA: TGTGCCAGCAGTTCAGAAACGTACCCGCCCGGGACACCCAATTCACCCCTCCACTTT
CDR3 protein: CASSSETYPPGTPNSPLHF

CDR3 length: 17
clone size: many
J gene: TRBJ2-6
D gene: TRBD1
V gene: TRBV7-2
CDR3 DNA: TGTGCCAGCAGCTTTCCGGGACAGAGCTCTGGGGCCAACGTCCTGACTTTC
CDR3 protein: CASSFPGQSSGANVLTF

CDR3 length: 13
clone size: -
J gene: TRBJ1-1
D gene: -
V gene: TRBV2
CDR3 DNA: TGTGCCAGCAGTGACCCAGCGTCCACTGAAGCTTTCTTT
CDR3 protein: CASSDPASTEAFF

CDR3 length: 13
clone size: -
J gene: TRBJ2-1
D gene: -
V gene: TRBV6-5
CDR3 DNA: TGTGCCAGCAGCCAGGACCTACAGGGCGAGCAGTTCTTC
CDR3 protein: CASSQDLQGEQFF

CDR3 length: 16
clone size: -
J gene: TRBJ2-1
D gene: -
V gene: TRBV7-2
CDR3 DNA: TGTGCCAGCAGCTTAGGGCAGGCTCCAATTTACAATGAGCAGTTCTTC
CDR3 protein: CASSLGQAPIYNEQFF

CDR3 length: 15
clone size: few
J gene: TRBJ2-7
D gene: -
V gene: TRBV11-2
CDR3 DNA: TGTGCCAGCAGCTTCTCATTCGGGACCCCTGGCGAGCAGTACTTC
CDR3 protein: CASSFSFGTPGEQYF

CDR3 length: 17
clone size: -
J gene: TRBJ1-2
D gene: TRBD1
V gene: TRBV7-6
CDR3 DNA: TGTGCCAGCAGCGCAGGGGACAGGGGGTTAGGAAGTGATGGCTACACCTTC
CDR3 protein: CASSAGDRGLGSDGYTF

CDR3 length: 16
clone size: few
J gene: TRBJ1-1
D gene: TRBD1
V gene: TRBV6-5
CDR3 DNA: TGTGCCAGCAGACGTCCGGGACAGGGTGATCTCCTTGAAGCTTTCTTT
CDR3 protein: CASRRPGQGDLLEAFF

CDR3 length: 15
clone size: -
J gene: TRBJ2-7
D gene: TRBD1
V gene: TRBV6-8
CDR3 DNA: TGTGCCAGCAGTTTGGGACAGGGGGTGGGAAACGAGCAGTACTTC
CDR3 protein: CASSLGQGVGNEQYF

CDR3 length: 13
clone size: -
J gene: TRBJ2-7
D gene: TRBD1
V gene: TRBV11-2
CDR3 DNA: TGTGCCAGCAGCGCGGGACAGGCCTACGAGCAGTACTTC
CDR3 protein: CASSAGQAYEQYF

CDR3 length: 14
clone size: few
J gene: TRBJ1-2
D gene: -
V gene: TRBV7-2
CDR3 DNA: TGTGCCAGCAGAGGGGGGAATGCTAACTATGGCTACACCTTC
CDR3 protein: CASRGGNANYGYTF

CDR3 length: 14
clone size: few
J gene: TRBJ1-5
D gene: -
V gene: TRBV7-6
CDR3 DNA: TGTGCCAGCAGCTTAAGCAGGGCCGCGGAGCCCCAGCATTTT
CDR3 protein: CASSLSRAAEPQHF

CDR3 length: 11
clone size: few
J gene: TRBJ2-7
D gene: -
V gene: TRBV6-1
CDR3 DNA: TGTGCCAGCAGTGAATCCCCCGGGCAGTACTTC
CDR3 protein: CASSESPGQYF

CDR3 length: 17
clone size: -
J gene: TRBJ2-5
D gene: TRBD2
V gene: TRBV12-3/TRBV12-4
CDR3 DNA: TGTGCCAGAAGTTTCTCGGGACTAGCGGGGGCGGGCGAGACCAAGTACTTC
CDR3 protein: CARSFSGLAGAGETKYF

CDR3 length: 15
clone size: -
J gene: TRBJ1-2
D gene: -
V gene: TRBV7-8
CDR3 DNA: TGTGCCAGCAGCTTAGGAGAGGTAGGGGTGAATGGCTACACCTTC
CDR3 protein: CASSLGEVGVNGYTF

CDR3 length: 12
clone size: once
J gene: TRBJ2-7
D gene: -
V gene: TRBV5-6
CDR3 DNA: TGTGCCAGCAGCTTGGGCCCAAGTCAGCAGTACTTC
CDR3 protein: CASSLGPSQQYF

CDR3 length: 14
clone size: -
J gene: TRBJ1-2
D gene: TRBD1
V gene: TRBV20-1
CDR3 DNA: TGCAGTGCTAGAGGGCCGCATGACAGGGCTTACTACACCTTC
CDR3 protein: CSARGPHDRAYYTF

CDR3 length: 14
clone size: few
J gene: TRBJ1-4
D gene: -
V gene: TRBV9
CDR3 DNA: TGTGCCAGCAGCGGGGGGACACCCGTTGAAAAACTGTTTTTT
CDR3 protein: CASSGGTPVEKLFF

CDR3 length: 13
clone size: many
J gene: TRBJ1-6
D gene: -
V gene: TRBV2
CDR3 DNA: TGTGCCAGCAGTGAGAGGGGTTATTCACCCCTCCACTTT
CDR3 protein: CASSERGYSPLHF

CDR3 length: 17
clone size: -
J gene: TRBJ1-1
D gene: TRBD1
V gene: TRBV19
CDR3 DNA: TGTGCCAGTACTGGTTCCGGGACAGGGGAACATTACACTGAAGCTTTCTTT
CDR3 protein: CASTGSGTGEHYTEAFF

CDR3 length: 17
clone size: -
J gene: TRBJ1-1
D gene: TRBD1
V gene: TRBV7-3
CDR3 DNA: TGTGCCAGCAGCTTAGCCCCGGACAGGGTGGCGAACACTGAAGCTTTCTTT
CDR3 protein: CASSLAPDRVANTEAFF

CDR3 length: 14
clone size: -
J gene: TRBJ1-1
D gene: -
V gene: TRBV12-3/TRBV12-4
CDR3 DNA: TGTGCCAGCAGTTTTGGAGGGTTGGGCACTGAAGCTTTCTTT
CDR3 protein: CASSFGGLGTEAFF

CDR3 length: 14
clone size: -
J gene: TRBJ1-2
D gene: -
V gene: TRBV6-1
CDR3 DNA: TGTGCCAGCAGTGACCTAGGGGGAGCCTATGGCTACACCTTC
CDR3 protein: CASSDLGGAYGYTF

CDR3 length: 11
clone size: -
J gene: TRBJ1-1
D gene: -
V gene: TRBV27
CDR3 DNA: TGTGCCAGCAGTTGGGGGAGTGAAGCTTTCTTT
CDR3 protein: CASSWGSEAFF

CDR3 length: 16
clone size: few
J gene: TRBJ2-7
D gene: -
V gene: TRBV12-3/TRBV12-4
CDR3 DNA: TGTGCCAGCAGTTTAGCGGCCGGATGGAGAACCTACGAGCAGTACTTC
CDR3 protein: CASSLAAGWRTYEQYF

CDR3 length: 19
clone size: many
J gene: TRBJ2-1
D gene: TRBD2
V gene: TRBV7-2
CDR3 DNA: TGTGCCAGCAGCTTAGGTTCAGCGGGAGGGCATCCCTCCTACAATGAGCAGTTCTTC
CDR3 protein: CASSLGSAGGHPSYNEQFF

CDR3 length: 13
clone size: -
J gene: TRBJ2-7
D gene: -
V gene: TRBV12-3/TRBV12-4
CDR3 DNA: TGTGCCAGCAGTTTTATGGGTTCCTACGAGCAGTACTTC
CDR3 protein: CASSFMGSYEQYF

CDR3 length: 14
clone size: few
J gene: TRBJ1-1
D gene: -
V gene: TRBV7-2
CDR3 DNA: TGTGCCAGCAGCTCTGGTTTCGACAGCACTGAAGCTTTCTTT
CDR3 protein: CASSSGFDSTEAFF

CDR3 length: 15
clone size: -
J gene: TRBJ1-2
D gene: -
V gene: TRBV28
CDR3 DNA: TGTGCCAGCAGTTTGAGGCAGCGAGGAAAGGGTGGCTACACCTTC
CDR3 protein: CASSLRQRGKGGYTF

CDR3 length: 13
clone size: -
J gene: TRBJ1-3
D gene: -
V gene: TRBV12-3/TRBV12-4
CDR3 DNA: TGTGCCAGCGGCGTTCAGTGGGGGAACACCATATATTTT
CDR3 protein: CASGVQWGNTIYF

CDR3 length: 13
clone size: -
J gene: TRBJ1-5
D gene: -
V gene: TRBV5-1
CDR3 DNA: TGTGCCAGCAGTTTCGAGGGAAATCAGCCCCAGCATTTT
CDR3 protein: CASSFEGNQPQHF

CDR3 length: 15
clone size: few
J gene: TRBJ1-1
D gene: -
V gene: TRBV5-4
CDR3 DNA: TGTGCCAGCAGCTTTAAGGCAGGGCCGGGCACTGAAGCTTTCTTT
CDR3 protein: CASSFKAGPGTEAFF

CDR3 length: 14
clone size: few
J gene: TRBJ2-2
D gene: -
V gene: TRBV4-2
CDR3 DNA: TGTGCCAGCAGCCCTGAAGAGGGAGTCGGGGAGCTGTTTTTT
CDR3 protein: CASSPEEGVGELFF

CDR3 length: 14
clone size: -
J gene: TRBJ2-6
D gene: -
V gene: TRBV20-1
CDR3 DNA: TGCAGTGCTAGTGGGGGGAACGGGGCCAACGTCCTGACTTTC
CDR3 protein: CSASGGNGANVLTF

CDR3 length: 16
clone size: -
J gene: TRBJ2-1
D gene: TRBD2
V gene: TRBV19
CDR3 DNA: TGTGCCAGTATGGGGGGGAGGGACCACTCCTACAATGAGCAGTTCTTC
CDR3 protein: CASMGGRDHSYNEQFF

CDR3 length: 16
clone size: -
J gene: TRBJ2-1
D gene: TRBD2
V gene: TRBV19
CDR3 DNA: TGTGCCAGTAGTATTGGGCGGGAGAGGTTACGGAATGAGCAGTTCTTC
CDR3 protein: CASSIGRERLRNEQFF

CDR3 length: 14
clone size: few
J gene: TRBJ1-2
D gene: -
V gene: TRBV5-1
CDR3 DNA: TGCGCCAGCAGCTTGATCTCGGGGAATTATGGCTACACCTTC
CDR3 protein: CASSLISGNYGYTF

CDR3 length: 15
clone size: many
J gene: TRBJ1-2
D gene: TRBD1
V gene: TRBV7-9
CDR3 DNA: TGTGCCAGCAGCTTAGTGCAGGGGGCGCATATCGGCTACACCTTC
CDR3 protein: CASSLVQGAHIGYTF

CDR3 length: 14
clone size: many
J gene: TRBJ1-2
D gene: -
V gene: TRBV11-2
CDR3 DNA: TGTGCCAGCAGCTCGCTGGGTCAGAGGGGTGGCTACACCTTC
CDR3 protein: CASSSLGQRGGYTF

CDR3 length: 18
clone size: -
J gene: TRBJ2-3
D gene: TRBD2
V gene: TRBV13
CDR3 DNA: TGTGCCAGCAGCGCGGGACTAGCGGAAACCTCTAGCACAGATACGCAGTATTTT
CDR3 protein: CASSAGLAETSSTDTQYF

CDR3 length: 16
clone size: -
J gene: TRBJ1-6
D gene: -
V gene: TRBV7-6
CDR3 DNA: TGTGCCAGCAGGCACCGGGGTGACTCCTATAATTCACCCCTCCACTTT
CDR3 protein: CASRHRGDSYNSPLHF

CDR3 length: 15
clone size: -
J gene: TRBJ2-1
D gene: -
V gene: TRBV7-9
CDR3 DNA: TGTGCCAGCAGCTTAGGGTCGACGGCGGACAATGAGCAGTTCTTC
CDR3 protein: CASSLGSTADNEQFF

CDR3 length: 16
clone size: few
J gene: TRBJ2-1
D gene: TRBD2
V gene: TRBV28
CDR3 DNA: TGTGCCAGCAGCCCCTACAGCGGGAGGTTAGACAATGAGCAGTTCTTC
CDR3 protein: CASSPYSGRLDNEQFF

CDR3 length: 16
clone size: many
J gene: TRBJ1-3
D gene: -
V gene: TRBV7-6
CDR3 DNA: TGTGCCAGCAGCCCTAACTTCCAGGGATCTGGAAACACCATATATTTT
CDR3 protein: CASSPNFQGSGNTIYF

CDR3 length: 13
clone size: many
J gene: TRBJ2-7
D gene: -
V gene: TRBV7-2
CDR3 DNA: TGTGCCAGCAGCAAGGGCTGGTCCTACGAGCAGTACTTC
CDR3 protein: CASSKGWSYEQYF

CDR3 length: 14
clone size: once
J gene: TRBJ2-1
D gene: -
V gene: TRBV27
CDR3 DNA: TGTGCCAGCATTAGGCCAGGGGCGCTCAATGAGCAGTTCTTC
CDR3 protein: CASIRPGALNEQFF

CDR3 length: 17
clone size: -
J gene: TRBJ2-7
D gene: TRBD2
V gene: TRBV28
CDR3 DNA: TGTGCCAGCAGTTTAGTAGCGGGAGGGACCCTTTCCTACGAGCAGTACTTC
CDR3 protein: CASSLVAGGTLSYEQYF

CDR3 length: 14
clone size: -
J gene: TRBJ2-7
D gene: -
V gene: TRBV15
CDR3 DNA: TGTGCCACCAGCGCTAGAGGTTTCTCCTACGAGCAGTACTTC
CDR3 protein: CATSARGFSYEQYF

CDR3 length: 16
clone size: -
J gene: TRBJ1-2
D gene: -
V gene: TRBV7-6
CDR3 DNA: TGTGCCAGCAGCTTAGTTAAACCGCCGGTGGGGGATGGCTACACCTTC
CDR3 protein: CASSLVKPPVGDGYTF